This TCR beta chain was captured in a study of T cell responses to AZD1222 COVID-19 vaccine (dated by TCRdb to the early 2020s). For the wider study: AZD1222 recipients given second doses at about 4 weeks or at about 12 weeks were pooled, since spike-specific TCR depth and breadth were not found to differ between the two schedules. TCR sequencing was performed for about 250 trial participants, of whom around 210 were given two doses of AZD1222 and approximately 26 were given two doses of MenACWY control vaccine. Enrollment into the trials was organized by age into subgroups of 18-55, 56-69 and 70-plus years, and those subgroups contained approximately 150, 30 and 60 TCR-sequenced participants, respectively.

The CDR3 regions of human TCRbeta chains were analyzed by immunosequencing. On the authors' methods: TCRs in the repertoires were matched against a reference library of SARS-CoV-2-specific TCRs that had been generated with the MIRA antigen-specificity platform. Breadth was defined as the fraction of unique TCRs that were SARS-CoV-2-associated. Depth was defined as the fraction of total T cells that were SARS-CoV-2-associated. Using the MIRA data, every spike-specific TCR was mapped to the spike region that the TCR reacted to and assigned to either a CD4 or a CD8 class. Log10-transformed breadth and depth values were compared by one-way ANOVA with Sidak's multiple comparisons tests. In TCRdb, the immuneACCESS table is reduced to in-frame sequences with V and J assigned. These tables do not hold every clone; where another copy was compared, an unresolved V gene accounts for under half, and the others remain unexplained. V, J and clone size derive from that table, while D and trimming were established from the DNA sequence. The sample records around 140,000 clones, approximately 94% of which are singletons. The leading ten clones occupy roughly 9.1% of the sample.

Turning to this clone: No cognate antigen has been identified for it. The record has no base qualities; no much larger clone is one base away.

Reading from cysteine to phenylalanine, the CDR3 counts 17 amino acids. The only DNA kept is the CDR3, 51 bases in frame from the first base. V loses 3 bases at its end and J loses 0 bases; junction bases beyond the gene matches: 11. The germline V gene sets CDR1 to SGHTS and CDR2 to YDEGEE. What this sample's time point label stands for: baseline before first vaccination. Samples from vaccinated people were obtained from the UK trials COV001 and COV002, which included a single-blind randomized controlled phase 2/3 trial of AZD1222 (ChAdOx1 nCoV-19) in healthy adults. For TCRbeta chain sequencing, PBMC samples from trial participants were taken at day 0 and at day 28 after the second dose. Overall study outcomes, separate from this receptor: Because no samples from the day 14 peak response were available, repertoires could be characterized only after the peak T cell response. Nearly half of unique spike-specific TCRs reportedly recognized epitopes outside regions mutated in the B.1.351 and B.1.1.7 variants. The vaccine-associated CD4 TCRs covered the entire spike protein, and the dominant responses fell in regions 160-218 and 743-854. In the small 56-69-year group, the increase in depth fell short of significance, most likely because of low power. Only five to seven AZD1222 recipients were SARS-CoV-2 seropositive at baseline, limiting conclusions about previously exposed vaccinees. Participants were mostly white British and included more females than males, and it was suggested by the authors that clonal diversity may have been underestimated. After two AZD1222 doses, spike-specific TCR breadth and depth were significantly higher than at day 0 and than in MenACWY recipients.

The rearranged chain carries TRBV5-8 and TRBJ1-1; 7 central nucleotides agree with TRBD1. The sample consisted of peripheral blood, taken on day 0 of AZD1222 vaccination. The TCR comes from an adult in good health. The nucleotide sequence is given as TGTGCCAGCAGCTCCACTGGGAGGGGGCAAGTGAACACTGAAGCTTTCTTT. Its translation is CASSSTGRGQVNTEAFF. Full variable domain (CDR3 extended with the reference TRBV5-8 and TRBJ1-1 proteins): EAGVTQSPTHLIKTRGQQATLRCSPISGHTSVYWYQQALGLGLQFLLWYDEGEERNRGNFPPRFSGRQFPNYSSELNVNALELEDSALYLCASSSTGRGQVNTEAFFGQGTRLTVV.